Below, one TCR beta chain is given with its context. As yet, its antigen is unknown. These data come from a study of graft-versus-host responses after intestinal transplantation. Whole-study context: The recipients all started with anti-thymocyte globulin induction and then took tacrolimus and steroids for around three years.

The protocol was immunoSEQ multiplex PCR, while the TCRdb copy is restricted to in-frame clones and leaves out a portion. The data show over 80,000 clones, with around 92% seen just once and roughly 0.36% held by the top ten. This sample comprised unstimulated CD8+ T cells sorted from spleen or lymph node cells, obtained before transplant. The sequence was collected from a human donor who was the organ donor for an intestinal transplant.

Here the CDR3 reads CASSLKVGRGAYEQYF. DNA for the CDR3: TGTGCCAGCAGCTTGAAGGTGGGGCGGGGGGCCTACGAGCAGTACTTC. This sequence joins TRBV13 and TRBJ2-7, with 8 nucleotides matching TRBD2. The germline V gene encodes CDR1 PRHDT and CDR2 FYEKMQ (reference sequence). The junction had 9 bases not matched to a gene; V was cut back by 3 bases and J by 2 bases. CDR3 length equals 16 residues.